This T cell receptor (beta chain) was sequenced during a study of blood T cells in healthy people across ages. Germline V lookup: CDR1 LGHNA, CDR2 YNFKEQ. Trimming cost V 4 bases and J 0 bases, with 14 bases left between them. This CDR3 contains 16 residues. It was with a sample-barcoded 5' primer and a J-beta primer mix that a second PCR of about 6 to 11 cycles was run. MiXCR was run by TCRdb on the 5' RACE reads, yielding one entry per CDR3 protein. The table has 540,000 or so distinct CDR3 sequences, roughly a quarter seen once. The rearrangement uses TRBV4-2 and TRBJ2-3; possible D gene TRBD2, 6 bases. Sequenced sample: blood. The clonotype originates from a woman in her seventies in good health. CDR3 DNA sequence: TGTGCCAGCAGCCGACCTCCGGGACTTAGCACAGATACGCAGTATTTT. Protein: CASSRPPGLSTDTQYF.